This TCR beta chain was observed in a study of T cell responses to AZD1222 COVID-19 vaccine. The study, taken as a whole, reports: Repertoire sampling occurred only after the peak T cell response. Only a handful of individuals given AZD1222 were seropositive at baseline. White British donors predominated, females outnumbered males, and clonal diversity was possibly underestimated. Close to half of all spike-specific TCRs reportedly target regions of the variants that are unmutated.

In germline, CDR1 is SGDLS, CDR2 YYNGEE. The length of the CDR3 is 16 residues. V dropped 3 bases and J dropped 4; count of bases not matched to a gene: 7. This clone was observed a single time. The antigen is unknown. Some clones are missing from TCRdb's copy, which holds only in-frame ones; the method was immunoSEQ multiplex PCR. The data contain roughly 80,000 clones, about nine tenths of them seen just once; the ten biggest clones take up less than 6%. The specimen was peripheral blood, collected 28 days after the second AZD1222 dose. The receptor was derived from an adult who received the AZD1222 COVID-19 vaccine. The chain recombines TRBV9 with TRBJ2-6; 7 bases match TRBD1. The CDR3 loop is CASSEPTGAGANVLTF. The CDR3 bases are TGTGCCAGCAGCGAACCAACAGGGGCCGGGGCCAACGTCCTGACTTTC.